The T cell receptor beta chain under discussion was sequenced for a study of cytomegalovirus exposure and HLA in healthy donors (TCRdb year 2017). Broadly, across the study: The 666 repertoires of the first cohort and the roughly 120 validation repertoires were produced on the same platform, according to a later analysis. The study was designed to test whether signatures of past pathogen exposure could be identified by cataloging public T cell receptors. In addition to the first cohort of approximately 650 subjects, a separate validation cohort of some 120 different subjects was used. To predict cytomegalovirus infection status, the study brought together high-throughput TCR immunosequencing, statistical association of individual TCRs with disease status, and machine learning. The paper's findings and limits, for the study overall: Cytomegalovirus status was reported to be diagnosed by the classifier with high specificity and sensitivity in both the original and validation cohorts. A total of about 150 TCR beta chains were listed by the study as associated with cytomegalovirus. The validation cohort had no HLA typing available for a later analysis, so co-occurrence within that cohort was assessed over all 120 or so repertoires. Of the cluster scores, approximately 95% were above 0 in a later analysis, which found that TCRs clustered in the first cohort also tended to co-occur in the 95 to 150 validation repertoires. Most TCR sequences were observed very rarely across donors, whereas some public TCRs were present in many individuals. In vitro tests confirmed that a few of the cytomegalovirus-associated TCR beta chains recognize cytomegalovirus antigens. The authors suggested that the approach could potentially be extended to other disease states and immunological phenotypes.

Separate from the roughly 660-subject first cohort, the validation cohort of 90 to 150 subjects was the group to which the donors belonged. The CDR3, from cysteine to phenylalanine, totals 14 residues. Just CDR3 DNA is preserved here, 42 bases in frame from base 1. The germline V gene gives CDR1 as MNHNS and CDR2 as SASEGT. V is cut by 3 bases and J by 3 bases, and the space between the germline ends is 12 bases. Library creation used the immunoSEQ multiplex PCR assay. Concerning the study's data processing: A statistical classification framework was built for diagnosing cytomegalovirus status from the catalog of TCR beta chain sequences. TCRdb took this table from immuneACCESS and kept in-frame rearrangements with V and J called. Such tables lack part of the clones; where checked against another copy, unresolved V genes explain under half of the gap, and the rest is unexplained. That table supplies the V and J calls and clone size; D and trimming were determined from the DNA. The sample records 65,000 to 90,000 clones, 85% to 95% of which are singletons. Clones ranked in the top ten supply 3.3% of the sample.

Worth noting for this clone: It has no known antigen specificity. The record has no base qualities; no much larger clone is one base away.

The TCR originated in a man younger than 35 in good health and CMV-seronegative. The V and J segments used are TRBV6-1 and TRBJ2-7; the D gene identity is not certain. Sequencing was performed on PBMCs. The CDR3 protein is CASSDLDTHYEQYF. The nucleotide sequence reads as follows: TGTGCCAGCAGTGATCTCGACACACACTACGAGCAGTACTTC.